These 10 T cell receptor beta chains share one sample of origin, sequenced in a study of Ad26.COV2.S vaccination and SARS-CoV-2 variants. Treatment here: approximately 18 received Ad26.COV2.S at low or high dose, single or two shots; about 5 received placebo; per-sample allocation not given. Sampling occurred on day 63 after the first vaccine or placebo injection. Some clones are missing from TCRdb's copy, which holds only in-frame ones; the method was immunoSEQ multiplex PCR. The repertoire holds around 370,000 clones, with 70% to 90% as singletons. The source material was peripheral blood, sampled in a trial of Ad26.COV2.S vaccine versus placebo. These receptors were taken from a person between 18 and 60 years old who received the Ad26.COV2.S COVID-19 vaccine or a placebo.

The CDR3 here is CASSLGAGSTYNEQFF. The CDR3 DNA follows: TGTGCCAGCAGTTTAGGGGCAGGTTCGACCTACAATGAGCAGTTCTTC. The chain uses TRBV27 and TRBJ2-1; a weak D match, TRBD1 (5 bases). This CDR3 is built from 16 residues. The V gene lost 2 bases and the J gene lost 2 bases, with 13 bases spanning the gap. Per germline, CDR1 MNHEY and CDR2 SMNVEV (reference sequence).

This clone appeared a single time. This chain connects TRBV14 to TRBJ1-5, with a possible D match to TRBD1 (5 bases). Germline V gene lookup returns CDR1 SGHDN and CDR2 FVKESK. The CDR3 runs 13 residues. Deletions cut 6 bases from V and 7 bases from J, with 13 bases between. The CDR3 protein is CASRGQGRQPQHF. The CDR3 coding sequence is TGTGCCAGCAGGGGGCAGGGAAGGCAGCCCCAGCATTTT.

The chain uses TRBV29-1 and TRBJ2-5; 8 bases are a match to TRBD1. Germline-derived CDR1 and CDR2 are SQVTM and ANQGSEA. The CDR3 is 12 residues long. V lost 4 bases, J lost 5 bases, and 3 bases stayed unmatched. The CDR3 nucleotides are TGCAGCGTTGTACAGGGGGACGAGACCCAGTACTTC. Encoded protein: CSVVQGDETQYF.

The chain recombines TRBV21-1 with TRBJ2-5; the tabulated D call, TRBD1, remains unverified against the DNA. TRBV21-1 is tagged as a pseudogene. The CDR3 runs to 12 residues. CDR3 protein: CASVAVQETQYF. In DNA, the CDR3 is TGTGCCAGCGTGGCCGTCCAAGAGACCCAGTACTTC.

The V call is TRBV6-5, the J call TRBJ2-1; 7 bases match TRBD2. The CDR3 runs to 14 residues. Germline CDR1 and CDR2: MNHEY and SVGAGI. V gave up 10 bases and J gave up 2 bases; unmatched junction bases: 8. DNA for the CDR3: TGTGCCACCGCCATTCGGGAGGCCTACAATGAGCAGTTCTTC. It encodes CATAIREAYNEQFF.

The V gene is TRBV7-9, the J gene TRBJ2-3; no reliable D call. V was pared by 2 bases and J by 5 bases, with 5 bases between. Germline CDR1 SEHNR, CDR2 FQNEAQ (reference sequence). The CDR3 sequence is 12 residues long. CDR3 in DNA: TGTGCCAGCAGCTTATCTGTAGATACGCAGTATTTT. Residues: CASSLSVDTQYF.

This clone occurred a few times. The rearrangement joins TRBV24-1 to TRBJ2-3; 8 bases are a match to TRBD2. Germline assignment: CDR1 KGHDR and CDR2 SFDVKD. The V and J ends lost 3 bases and 0 bases, in that order; junction bases with no gene match: 4. CDR3 length: 16 amino acids. The CDR3 region is CATSDALAGSTDTQYF. The CDR3, as DNA: TGTGCCACCAGTGATGCCCTAGCGGGTAGCACAGATACGCAGTATTTT.

The chain is built from TRBV23-1 and TRBJ2-5; D is uncertain. TRBV23-1 counts as an open reading frame of uncertain function. The CDR3 extends over 16 amino acids. V was clipped by 4 bases and J by 5 bases, with 20 bases between them. The CDR3 is CASSLSLEPTRETQYF. The CDR3 DNA reads as TGCGCCAGCAGTCTCTCTTTAGAACCTACAAGGGAGACCCAGTACTTC.

A word on this clone: Other DNA sequences in the same sample also yield this CDR3. This chain links TRBV18 with TRBJ1-1; D ambiguous. This CDR3 region has 13 residues. From germline, CDR1 is KGHSH and CDR2 LQKENI. V lost 3 bases and J 1 base, leaving 6 bases between the germline ends. Written as DNA, the CDR3 is TGTGCCAGCTCACCGAGTCAGAACACTGAAGCTTTCTTT. It encodes CASSPSQNTEAFF.

The chain employs TRBV6-5 and TRBJ2-5; D not certain. The germline V gene has CDR1 MNHEY and CDR2 SVGAGI. Trimming stripped 7 bases from V and 4 bases from J, with 7 bases between. This CDR3 spans 11 amino acids. CDR3: CASMILETQYF. The CDR3 DNA is TGTGCCAGCATGATCTTAGAGACCCAGTACTTC.